This T cell receptor beta chain was obtained from a study of long-term antiretroviral therapy in people with HIV (dated 2022 in TCRdb). For the wider study: The earliest samples were collected approximately a decade before the 2015 WHO recommendation for immediate ART, a period when ART was typically delayed until CD4 counts fell. Whether ART initiation and durable HIV suppression were associated with changes in peripheral blood TRB repertoire composition and diversity was tested in a retrospective serial study. From over 25 adults with confirmed HIV infection, the cohort provided 150 to 200 cryopreserved PBMC samples, gathered serially across a mean of around 6 years (range 1-12). Of the roughly 32 participants with HIV, about a dozen were female. Test extractions of a monoclonal T-cell line alongside approximately 34 polyclonal samples showed no cross-contamination during QIAcube processing. Broad study findings and their caveats: Compared with controls, HIV repertoires had narrower CDR3 length ranges, and the network structure pointed to an antigen-experienced repertoire that shifted only slightly toward naive after ART. Unsorted PBMC were profiled instead of sorted CD4+ and CD8+ T cells because pre-ART samples had limited cell numbers. Owing to limited PBMC availability, only the TCR beta chain was sequenced, without alpha chain pairing. Expanded TRB clones identified before ART initiation dominated the repertoire across all time points, though the dominance fluctuated and decreased in many PLHIV after ART. Inferences about post-ART repertoire changes are limited because no data were available on ART adherence, viral resistance or therapy changes. Samples dated from the mid-2000s to the late 2010s, and the ART regimens used may be less effective than current ones. ART initiation was associated with a significant increase in TRB diversity, but diversity stayed significantly below transplant donor controls even after long-term ART.

Participants were included only if at least one PBMC sample before ART initiation and at least two post-ART samples were available. Treatment was received in the United States of America by all participants with HIV. Cryopreserved samples of 1-10 million PBMC were thawed and washed before DNA extraction. At the time of the earliest PBMC sample, participants with HIV were aged between 23 and 54 years. PBMC samples were contributed by each participant from 1-4 timepoints before ART initiation and 2-8 timepoints after ART initiation, with a median of 7 samples. Serial HIV viral load, CD4+ T-cell count, ART history and demographic data were obtained for every participant. Genomic DNA was extracted from unsorted PBMC with a Qiagen kit on a QIAcube, with processing performed in batches of 12 samples. Looking up the germline V gene yields CDR1 SNHLY and CDR2 FYNNEI. The junction carries 14 bases between V and J, which are trimmed by 10 bases and 5 bases respectively. Including cysteine and phenylalanine, the CDR3 has 13 amino acids. Only the CDR3 part of the read is kept: 39 bases, read in frame from the first base.

Sequencing of the TRB variable region was done with the immunoSEQ hsTCRB v3.0 assay at survey level resolution. The targeted TRB sequencing depth was about 40,000-50,000 T-cell genomes per sample. Pooled TRB libraries were sequenced on an Illumina MiSeq with a v3 150-cycle kit. Under the source paper's analysis protocol: Repertoire analysis was run in R within a reproducible Nextflow workflow that covered QC, data transformation and analysis. Custom analyses were implemented in LymphoSeq2, an R package for AIRR-Seq data exploration. Several samples that yielded fewer than 5000 total TRB sequences were excluded, so that around 190 HIV repertoires were analyzed. Among the 180 to 200 HIV repertoires that were kept, 59 were collected before ART initiation and more than 120 were collected after ART initiation. Each repertoire was downsampled to 5000 TRB nucleotide sequences, and summary statistics were averaged across 100 downsampling iterations. TRB sequences were retained for analysis only if CDR3 regions of at least seven amino acids were present. A Shannon entropy-derived clonality score and the Gini coefficient were used to measure diversity. In the repertoire networks, any two of the top 5000 CDR3 amino acid sequences were linked whenever the two sequences differed by an edit distance of one. For TRB CDR3 amino acid sequences, GLIPH2 was used to predict antigen specificity groups and MHC restriction. To flag known associations with CMV, EBV, HIV or tissue antigens, CDR3 amino acid sequences were compared against VDJdb and McPAS-TCR. Pre-ART, post-ART and control groups were compared with Wilcoxon signed-rank tests and Holm-Bonferroni correction. Held by TCRdb, this immuneACCESS table contains in-frame sequences only and omits some clones. Under half of the omission traces to an unresolved V gene where checked; the cause of the rest is unknown. The V and J calls and clone size come from that table; D and trimming were worked out from the DNA. A total of approximately 16,000 clones appear in this sample, about 78% of them only once. The ten largest clonotypes hold roughly 14% of the sample.

Note on this clone: Its target antigen remains unknown. The input lacks base qualities; no much larger clone sits a single base away.

The sequencing used unsorted PBMCs, collected more than 3.1 years after starting antiretroviral therapy. The chain is assembled from TRBV2 and TRBJ1-4, with the D gene too uncertain to name. The TCR comes from a woman between 40 and 50 years old with HIV. DNA sequence: TGTGCCACCCTCAGGCAGCCGAATGAAAAACTGTTTTTT. This sequence encodes CATLRQPNEKLFF.